These 16 T cell receptor beta chains originate from one sample sequenced in a study of shared clonotypes between healthy human individuals. The repertoire was sequenced with immunoSEQ multiplex PCR; TCRdb's copy has only in-frame clones and lacks some. The data show about a million clones, 60% to 85% seen once. Material: memory CD4+ T cells sorted from blood. Subset given: CD45RA-negative fraction. These receptors came from a man between 18 and 29 years old in good health.

This chain connects TRBV15 to TRBJ2-3; 10 bases are a match to TRBD2. Germline CDR1 and CDR2: LNHNV and YYDKDF (reference sequence). V gave up 0 bases and J gave up 6 bases; unmatched junction bases: 3. The CDR3 is 15 residues long. Written as DNA, the CDR3 is TGTGCCACCAGCAGAGAGCTAGCGGGAGTGGATACGCAGTATTTT. It encodes CATSRELAGVDTQYF.

This clone was counted only a few times. Distinct nucleotide sequences in the sample also encode this CDR3. This sequence joins TRBV9 and TRBJ1-3, with D possibly TRBD1 on 6 matching bases. Germline V gene data show CDR1 as SGDLS and CDR2 as YYNGEE. V was trimmed by 3 bases and J by 4 bases, leaving 14 bases between them. CDR3 length: 15 residues. The DNA of the CDR3 is TGTGCCAGCAGCGGAGACCGGGGGCTAGGAAACACCATATATTTT. It specifies CASSGDRGLGNTIYF.

The chain is built from TRBV27 and TRBJ2-7; TRBD1 agrees at 9 bases. Per the germline V gene, CDR1 is MNHEY and CDR2 is SMNVEV (reference sequence). V gave up 4 bases and J gave up 0 bases; unmatched junction bases: 7. The CDR3 has 16 amino acids. CDR3: CASSSRGQGISYEQYF. The DNA of the CDR3 is TGTGCCAGCAGTTCCCGGGGACAGGGCATCTCCTACGAGCAGTACTTC.

V usage is TRBV7-3 and J usage is TRBJ2-6; D is unresolved. With 0 bases removed from V and 4 bases from J, the gap between germline ends came to 13 bases. The CDR3 is made up of 17 amino acids. Per germline, CDR1 SGHTA and CDR2 FQGTGA. The CDR3 region is CASSLTALNPGANVLTF. Written as DNA, the CDR3 is TGTGCCAGCAGCTTAACAGCCCTCAATCCAGGGGCCAACGTCCTGACTTTC.

This rearrangement joins TRBV4-1 to TRBJ1-1; D gene unclear. The CDR3 spans 14 residues. Germline CDR1 and CDR2: MGHRA and YSYEKL. V lost 7 bases, J lost 1 base, and 13 bases lay in between. The CDR3 sequence is CASTRGLSNTEAFF. The DNA of the CDR3 is TGCGCCAGCACCCGTGGCCTTTCGAACACTGAAGCTTTCTTT.

The rearrangement uses TRBV28 and TRBJ1-5; TRBD1 matches 7 bases. The V gene end was trimmed by 6 bases and the J gene end by 5 bases; junction bases not matched to a gene: 7. This CDR3 comprises 14 residues. Germline V gene data show CDR1 as MDHEN and CDR2 as SYDVKM. The CDR3 loop reads CASRSGTDYQPQHF. The CDR3, as DNA: TGTGCCAGCAGGTCCGGGACAGACTATCAGCCCCAGCATTTT.

The chain has TRBV2 and TRBJ2-5; tentatively, D is TRBD2 (7 bases). Looked up from germline, CDR1 is SNHLY and CDR2 is FYNNEI. Trimming took off 2 bases at V and 4 bases at J, with 11 bases between the two ends. The CDR3 has 14 residues. CDR3 DNA sequence: TGTGCCAGCAGTGAACGGGGGGCGGGAGAGACCCAGTACTTC. It yields the protein CASSERGAGETQYF.

The chain has TRBV28 and TRBJ2-5, with TRBD1 matching 7 bases. CDR1 and CDR2 from the germline V gene are MDHEN and SYDVKM. After removal of 8 bases from V and 3 bases from J, the junction contained 6 bases not matched to a gene. This CDR3 is 13 amino acids long. The CDR3 DNA sequence: TGTGCCAGCGTACGAGGGGGCGAAGAGACCCAGTACTTC. Translated: CASVRGGEETQYF.

The chain employs TRBV30 and TRBJ1-1, with D maybe TRBD1 (5 bases). Germline CDR1 GTSNPN, CDR2 SVGIG (reference sequence). Deletions cut 0 bases from V and 11 bases from J, with 10 bases between. The CDR3 loop spans 11 amino acids. Here the CDR3 DNA reads TGTGCCTGGAGTGTAGCCAGGGCGGCTTTCTTT. It codes for CAWSVARAAFF.

The chain joins TRBV4-1 to TRBJ1-5, with D perhaps TRBD1 (6 bases). Germline CDR1 is MGHRA and CDR2 is YSYEKL. Trimming stripped 1 base from V and 4 bases from J, with 20 bases between. The CDR3 is made up of 18 amino acids. CDR3 bases: TGCGCCAGCAGCCAAGTGGATGGCAGGGGAAAGAGAAATCAGCCCCAGCATTTT. The encoded protein is CASSQVDGRGKRNQPQHF.

The rearrangement links TRBV11-2 to TRBJ2-3; a weak D match, TRBD2 (5 bases). The CDR3 consists of 17 residues. CDR1 is SGHAT, CDR2 FQNNGV, per germline. V gave up 7 bases and J gave up 2 bases, with 22 bases separating them. This CDR3 is CASIGLGRNSYTDTQYF. In DNA, the CDR3 is TGTGCCAGCATCGGACTCGGACGAAACTCCTACACAGATACGCAGTATTTT.

Comments on this clone: The junction shows a germline mismatch at one end, possibly a read error. This sequence joins TRBV2 and TRBJ2-5, with TRBD1 as a possible D gene (6 bases). CDR1 SNHLY and CDR2 FYNNEI come from the germline V gene. This CDR3 is built from 13 residues. CDR3 nucleotides: TGTGCCACCAGTCAGGGGATATTGGAGACCCAGTACTTC. Translating it yields CATSQGILETQYF. Filled out from reference TRBV2 and TRBJ2-5, the complete variable domain reads EPEVTQTPSHQVTQMGQEVILRCVPISNHLYFYWYRQILGQKVEFLVSFYNNEISEKSEIFDDQFSVERPDGSNFTLKIRSTKLEDSAMYFCATSQGILETQYFGPGTRLLVL.

The chain couples TRBV19 to TRBJ2-7, with D possibly TRBD1 on 6 matching bases. Germline assignment: CDR1 LNHDA and CDR2 SQIVND (reference sequence). The CDR3 consists of 14 residues. Trimming left V 5 bases short and J 0 bases short, with 11 bases between. The CDR3 loop is CASSPGQFSYEQYF. The DNA of the CDR3 is TGTGCCAGTAGTCCCGGACAGTTCTCCTACGAGCAGTACTTC.

In its sample, this clone was seen a few times. The chain has TRBV5-4 and TRBJ2-2; 9 bases fit TRBD1. Germline V gene lookup returns CDR1 SGHNT and CDR2 YYREEE (reference sequence). There are 18 residues in the CDR3. V was clipped by 4 bases and J by 2 bases; unmatched bases: 12. CDR3 protein: CASSRAGTGNSNTGELFF. The CDR3 DNA sequence: TGTGCCAGCAGCCGAGCCGGGACAGGGAACTCTAACACCGGGGAGCTGTTTTTT.

This clone was counted once. This chain uses TRBV5-6 with TRBJ2-5; D gene uncertain. The CDR3 loop spans 13 amino acids. Germline V gene lookup returns CDR1 SGHDT and CDR2 YYEEEE. With 3 bases removed from V and 2 bases from J, the gap between germline ends came to 8 bases. This chain's CDR3 is CASSWTFQETQYF. The CDR3 bases are TGTGCCAGCAGCTGGACCTTTCAAGAGACCCAGTACTTC.

This clone was found a few times. The genes are TRBV30 and TRBJ1-1, with D possibly being TRBD1 (5 bases). The V gene lost 3 bases and the J gene lost 1 base, with 12 bases spanning the gap. Germline-derived CDR1 and CDR2 are GTSNPN and SVGIG (reference sequence). The CDR3 runs to 14 residues. CDR3 sequence reads: CAWRIGGRNTEAFF. In DNA form, the CDR3 reads TGTGCCTGGAGGATCGGGGGTAGGAACACTGAAGCTTTCTTT. Full variable domain (outside the CDR3, taken from reference TRBV30 and TRBJ1-1): SQTIHQWPATLVQPVGSPLSLECTVEGTSNPNLYWYRQAAGRGLQLLFYSVGIGQISSEVPQNLSASRPQDRQFILSSKKLLLSDSGFYLCAWRIGGRNTEAFFGQGTRLTVV.